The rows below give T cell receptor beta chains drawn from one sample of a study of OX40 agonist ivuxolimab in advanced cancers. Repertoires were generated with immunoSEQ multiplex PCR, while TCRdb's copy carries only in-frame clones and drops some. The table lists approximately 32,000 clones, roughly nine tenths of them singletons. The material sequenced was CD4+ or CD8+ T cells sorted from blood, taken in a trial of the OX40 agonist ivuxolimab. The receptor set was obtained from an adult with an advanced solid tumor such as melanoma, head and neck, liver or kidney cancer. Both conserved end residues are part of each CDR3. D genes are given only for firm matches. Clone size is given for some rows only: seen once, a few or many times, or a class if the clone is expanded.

TGTGCCAGCAGGAGGGACAGGCTGGGCCAGCCCCAGCATTTT CASRRDRLGQPQHF few TRBJ1-5 TRBD1 TRBV2
TGTGCCAGCAGCTTAGACGAGTACTCCGTGTTGAAGTTCTTC CASSLDEYSVLKFF - TRBJ2-1 - TRBV7-8
TGCGCCAGCAGCCAATTGGGACAGGGCTACGAGCAGTACTTC CASSQLGQGYEQYF - TRBJ2-7 TRBD1 TRBV4-1
TGCGCCAGCAGCCAAGACTCTGCTAAGGGTAATGAGCAGTTCTTC CASSQDSAKGNEQFF once TRBJ2-1 - TRBV4-1
TGTGCCAGCAGCTCCCCCCCAAACACAGATACGCAGTATTTT CASSSPPNTDTQYF - TRBJ2-3 - TRBV7-9
TGTGCCATCAGCGATATAGCGGGGGATCAAGAGACCCAGTACTTC CAISDIAGDQETQYF - TRBJ2-5 TRBD2 TRBV10-3
TGTGCCAGTAGTATAAGGTCGGGCGAAAAACTGTTTTTT CASSIRSGEKLFF - TRBJ1-4 - TRBV19
TGTGCCAGCAGTGCAACCCGGGGGCAGGGGGGCAATCAGCCCCAGCATTTT CASSATRGQGGNQPQHF once TRBJ1-5 TRBD1 TRBV6-1
TGTGCCAGTAGTATGGGACAGGGGAGACGGACTGAGCAGTTCTTC CASSMGQGRRTEQFF once TRBJ2-1 TRBD1 TRBV19
TGTGCCAGCAGCTTACTAGATACAGATACGCAGTATTTT CASSLLDTDTQYF - TRBJ2-3 - TRBV7-3
TGTGCCAGCAGCTTTGGGGCTAGCGGGGGCCGGGAGACCCAGTACTTC CASSFGASGGRETQYF - TRBJ2-5 TRBD2 TRBV7-3
TGTGCCAGCAGTTACGCCAACCCGGGGGGGGAGACCCAGTACTTC CASSYANPGGETQYF - TRBJ2-5 TRBD2 TRBV6-5
TGTGCCAGCAGTTTATGGGGTAGCGGGAGCTATGAGCAGTTCTTC CASSLWGSGSYEQFF - TRBJ2-1 TRBD2 TRBV28
TGTGCCAGCAGCCGAACTAGCGGGGCCTCCTACGAGCAGTACTTC CASSRTSGASYEQYF - TRBJ2-7 TRBD2 TRBV7-2
TGTGCCAGCGGCTCCTTATACGAGCAGTACTTC CASGSLYEQYF - TRBJ2-7 - TRBV6-5
TGTGCCAGTAGCTGGGGGGGGGTGAGCACAGATACGCAGTATTTT CASSWGGVSTDTQYF - TRBJ2-3 TRBD2 TRBV19
TGTGCCAGCAGCTTGAGGCTAGTCAATCAGCCCCAGCATTTT CASSLRLVNQPQHF - TRBJ1-5 - TRBV5-8
TGTGCCTGGATACGGGGTCGGGAGCAGTACTTC CAWIRGREQYF once TRBJ2-7 - TRBV30
TGTGCCAGCACGGGGACAGGGTCGAGGGAAAAACTGTTTTTT CASTGTGSREKLFF - TRBJ1-4 TRBD1 TRBV7-9
TGTGCCAGCTCATCACAGGGTGGGGATGAAAAACTGTTTTTT CASSSQGGDEKLFF - TRBJ1-4 - TRBV18
TGCGCCAGCAGCCAAGATCTGCTCCGGGCTCTATTCTTC CASSQDLLRALFF - TRBJ2-1 - TRBV4-3
TGTGCCAGTAGTATAGGGCACGTGAACACTGAAGCTTTCTTT CASSIGHVNTEAFF - TRBJ1-1 - TRBV19
TGTGCCAGCAGCGTTAGCGGGGCCACAGATACGCAGTATTTT CASSVSGATDTQYF - TRBJ2-3 TRBD2 TRBV9
TGTGCCAGCGCCTCTAGCGGGAGAGGCGATGAGCAGTTCTTC CASASSGRGDEQFF - TRBJ2-1 TRBD2 TRBV7-9
TGCGCCAGCAGCTTGGTAGGCAGTAACTATGGCTACACCTTC CASSLVGSNYGYTF once TRBJ1-2 - TRBV5-1
TGTGCCAGCAGCTCCACCGAGGGGCTAGGGAACATTCAGTACTTC CASSSTEGLGNIQYF - TRBJ2-4 - TRBV7-6
TGCAGCGTTCGACAGGGCGTGGGGGGCTACACCTTC CSVRQGVGGYTF once TRBJ1-2 TRBD1 TRBV29-1
TGTGCCTGGAGTAAACCCAGGGCTGGGGACTATGGCTACACCTTC CAWSKPRAGDYGYTF - TRBJ1-2 - TRBV30
TGTGCCACCAGCAGAGACCGGGTCGATACGCAGTATTTT CATSRDRVDTQYF - TRBJ2-3 - TRBV15
TGTGCCAGCAGCCCCATGCGGAGGGGGTCCTACAATGAGCAGTTCTTC CASSPMRRGSYNEQFF - TRBJ2-1 - TRBV27
TGCGCCAGCAGCCAAGAACTTAAGACTAGCTCCTACGAGCAGTACTTC CASSQELKTSSYEQYF few TRBJ2-7 - TRBV4-3
TGTGCCAGCAGCCAACCTGCAGGGGAGGGCTATGGCTACACCTTC CASSQPAGEGYGYTF - TRBJ1-2 - TRBV9
TGTGCTAGTGGTTTGCAGAGGGGGAGCACAGATACGCAGTATTTT CASGLQRGSTDTQYF - TRBJ2-3 - TRBV12-5